Below, 30 T cell receptor beta chains from the same sample are listed, as sequenced in a study of blood T cell repertoires in COVID-19. This table comes from immunoSEQ multiplex PCR, and its TCRdb copy is limited to in-frame clones, with some not included. This repertoire shows over 200,000 clones, over 75% found once; its top ten account for approximately 2.3%. The sample consisted of peripheral blood. The origin of the receptors is a woman aged 45 to 65 with acute or convalescent COVID-19.

V gene TRBV28 combines with J gene TRBJ2-7; D is possibly TRBD2 (5 bases). Germline V gives CDR1 MDHEN, CDR2 SYDVKM. Deletions cut 7 bases from V and 5 bases from J, with 12 bases between. The CDR3 has 12 residues. CDR3 sequence reads: CASNEGPNEQYF. CDR3 sequence (DNA): TGTGCCAGCAATGAGGGTCCAAACGAGCAGTACTTC.

This clone was seen more than once but under ten times. The chain has TRBV5-1 and TRBJ1-5; D is undetermined. V lost 2 bases and J 3 bases, leaving 9 bases between the germline ends. This CDR3 comprises 14 residues. Germline V gene sequence: CDR1 SGHRS, CDR2 YFSETQ. This CDR3 is CASSLSGINQPQHF. DNA for the CDR3: TGCGCCAGCAGCTTATCCGGGATCAATCAGCCCCAGCATTTT. The full variable domain, completed using reference TRBV5-1 and TRBJ1-5, is KAGVTQTPRYLIKTRGQQVTLSCSPISGHRSVSWYQQTPGQGLQFLFEYFSETQRNKGNFPGRFSGRQFSNSRSEMNVSTLELGDSALYLCASSLSGINQPQHFGDGTRLSIL.

The sample holds one count of this clone. J is TRBJ2-3 and V is TRBV7-9, with TRBD1 matching over 7 bases. The CDR3 runs to 14 residues. Germline CDR1 reads SEHNR; CDR2 reads FQNEAQ (reference sequence). V lost 6 bases, J lost 5 bases, and 8 bases stayed unmatched. In nucleotides, the CDR3 is TGTGCCAGCAGTTCCGACAGGGCGAAAGATACGCAGTATTTT. Protein product: CASSSDRAKDTQYF.

This rearrangement joins TRBV27 to TRBJ2-2, with a possible D match to TRBD1 (5 bases). This CDR3 is 14 amino acids long. CDR1 and CDR2 from the germline V gene are MNHEY and SMNVEV (reference sequence). V lost 8 bases and J 4 bases, leaving 14 bases between the germline ends. The CDR3 sequence: CASCQGGGTGELFF. The CDR3 nucleotides are TGTGCCAGCTGCCAGGGTGGTGGCACCGGGGAGCTGTTTTTT.

The chain recombines TRBV7-2 with TRBJ2-5; 11 bases line up with TRBD2. V lost 5 bases, J lost 7 bases, and 12 bases stayed unmatched. From germline, CDR1 is SGHTA and CDR2 FQGNSA. The CDR3 is 16 residues long. CDR3 DNA sequence: TGTGCCAGCAGCATCGGGACTAGCGGAGTGAAGGGGACCCAGTACTTC. Translation: CASSIGTSGVKGTQYF. Drawing the rest from reference TRBV7-2 and TRBJ2-5, the complete variable domain is GAGVSQSPSNKVTEKGKDVELRCDPISGHTALYWYRQSLGQGLEFLIYFQGNSAPDKSGLPSDRFSAERTGGSVSTLTIQRTQQEDSAVYLCASSIGTSGVKGTQYFGPGTRLLVL.

CDR3 amino acids: CSVDDRGGTDTQYF. For the CDR3, the DNA is TGCAGCGTTGACGACAGGGGTGGGACAGATACGCAGTATTTT. The chain recombines TRBV29-1 with TRBJ2-3, with TRBD1 matching 8 bases. This CDR3 is built from 14 residues. Germline values: CDR1 SQVTM, CDR2 ANQGSEA. With 3 bases clipped from V and 3 bases from J, the junction kept 5 bases outside the gene matches.

The table lists this clone with many counts. The chain uses TRBV5-1 and TRBJ2-5; 11 bases line up with TRBD2. The CDR3 runs to 17 residues. From germline, CDR1 is SGHRS and CDR2 YFSETQ. V lost 0 bases and J lost 0; bases outside the gene matches: 4. CDR3 in amino acids: CASSLAASGRYQETQYF. The CDR3 DNA reads as TGCGCCAGCAGCTTGGCCGCTAGCGGGAGGTACCAAGAGACCCAGTACTTC.

The chain employs TRBV15 and TRBJ1-5; D might be TRBD1 (5 bases). The germline V gene encodes CDR1 LNHNV and CDR2 YYDKDF (reference sequence). The V and J ends lost 0 bases and 9 bases respectively, with 12 bases between them. This CDR3 has 14 amino acids. This CDR3 is CATSRDQGPVPQHF. CDR3 DNA: TGTGCCACCAGCAGAGATCAGGGTCCGGTGCCCCAGCATTTT. The variable domain in full, completed from reference TRBV15 and TRBJ1-5, reads DAMVIQNPRYQVTQFGKPVTLSCSQTLNHNVMYWYQQKSSQAPKLLFHYYDKDFNNEADTPDNFQSRRPNTSFCFLDIRSPGLGDTAMYLCATSRDQGPVPQHFGDGTRLSIL.

J is TRBJ1-2 and V is TRBV4-2; D is unresolved. Germline CDR1 reads LGHNA; CDR2 reads YNFKEQ. The CDR3 spans 12 residues. V was shortened by 0 bases and J by 13 bases, with 12 bases between the two germline ends. CDR3 coding DNA: TGTGCCAGCAGCCAAGACCGCGGCGCCCTCACCTTC. It specifies CASSQDRGALTF.

V is TRBV6-1 and J is TRBJ1-2; 9 nucleotides agree with TRBD1. The CDR3 consists of 15 residues. V trimming: 7 bases; J trimming: 6 bases; junction bases outside the gene matches: 12. Germline loops: CDR1 MNHNS, CDR2 SASEGT. As DNA, the CDR3 is TGTGCCAGCACCCAAACAGGGGGCGCAGGAGATGGCTACACCTTC. This codes for CASTQTGGAGDGYTF.

The chain employs TRBV19 and TRBJ2-2; TRBD2 might be the D (6 bases). V was clipped by 5 bases and J by 0 bases, with 13 bases between them. The CDR3 is 16 amino acids. In germline, CDR1 is LNHDA, CDR2 SQIVND (reference sequence). CDR3: CASSRPSAANTGELFF. DNA for the CDR3: TGTGCCAGTAGTCGTCCTAGCGCCGCGAACACCGGGGAGCTGTTTTTT.

The genes are TRBV28 and TRBJ1-5; TRBD1 might be the D (5 bases). V shed 7 bases and J shed 4 bases, with 17 bases lying between them. The CDR3 consists of 15 residues. Germline V CDR1 and CDR2: MDHEN, SYDVKM. In nucleotides, the CDR3 is TGTGCCAGCACCTTGAGGCAGGGTGTAAATCAGCCCCAGCATTTT. Its protein is CASTLRQGVNQPQHF.

The V gene is TRBV6-2 or TRBV6-3, the J gene TRBJ2-7, with a tentative D call TRBD2 (5 bases). The CDR3 is 15 residues long. Germline values: CDR1 MNHEY, CDR2 SVGEGT. V was cut by 5 bases and J by 0 bases, with 14 bases left in between. The CDR3 nucleotides read TGTGCCAGCAGTCCCTCGGGGAGCCGCTCCTACGAGCAGTACTTC. Protein sequence: CASSPSGSRSYEQYF.

V gene TRBV10-3 combines with J gene TRBJ2-1; 10 bases align to TRBD2. The CDR3 totals 16 residues. CDR1 ENHRY and CDR2 SYGVKD come from the germline V gene. Losses at the gene ends were 6 bases for V and 8 bases for J; bases not matched to a gene: 13. The CDR3 reads CAIRAPLAGDRDEQFF. CDR3 bases: TGTGCCATCAGGGCCCCGCTAGCGGGAGATCGCGATGAGCAGTTCTTC.

This chain links TRBV7-3 with TRBJ2-3; no firm D call. CDR1 is SGHTA, CDR2 FQGTGA, per germline. This CDR3 is 14 amino acids long. V dropped 10 bases and J dropped 1 base, with 15 bases sitting between them. The CDR3 here is CATARGGRTDTQYF. The CDR3 bases are TGTGCCACGGCGAGAGGCGGCCGCACAGATACGCAGTATTTT.

Here the CDR3 DNA reads TGTGCCAGCGGACCCTACAGGGCCTATAATTCACCCCTCCACTTT. It specifies CASGPYRAYNSPLHF. This chain joins TRBV28 and TRBJ1-6; maybe TRBD1 (6 bases). This CDR3 region has 15 residues. Per germline, CDR1 MDHEN and CDR2 SYDVKM. V dropped 8 bases and J dropped 2 bases, with 13 bases sitting between them.

This clone was found once. The chain has TRBV19 and TRBJ2-6; no clear D. Trimming shortened V by 7 bases and J by 0 bases, and 7 bases separated the two germline ends. CDR3 size: 14 residues. Germline V gene sequence: CDR1 LNHDA, CDR2 SQIVND (reference sequence). The CDR3 nucleotides are TGTGCCAGTATGGAGAGCTCTGGGGCCAACGTCCTGACTTTC. Its protein is CASMESSGANVLTF.

Regarding this clone: A read error may produce the germline difference seen at one junction end. This chain connects TRBV10-1 to TRBJ1-6, with unresolved D. The CDR3 sequence is 12 residues long. The V gene's germline CDR1 is WNHNN and CDR2 SYGVQD (reference sequence). The DNA for the CDR3 is TGCGCCAGCAGTGAGTCTAATTCGCCCCTCCACTTT. This encodes CASSESNSPLHF.

The gene calls are TRBV21-1 and TRBJ1-1; TRBD1, as called in the table, went unchecked against the DNA. TRBV21-1 is a documented pseudogene. The CDR3 length is 18 residues. The CDR3 sequence: CASSKFSTPQGGGSEAFF. The CDR3, as DNA: TGTGCCAGCAGCAAATTTTCTACACCACAGGGGGGTGGGTCTGAAGCTTTCTTT.

This clone has just one count. The rearrangement uses TRBV14 and TRBJ2-3, with 8 positions matching TRBD2. The germline CDR1 and CDR2 sequences are SGHDN and FVKESK. The junction had 5 bases not matched to a gene; V was cut back by 2 bases and J by 7 bases. The CDR3 loop spans 14 amino acids. CDR3 in amino acids: CASSQLAGHNTQYF. CDR3 DNA sequence: TGTGCCAGCAGCCAACTAGCGGGCCATAATACGCAGTATTTT. Complete variable domain (other parts from reference TRBV14 and TRBJ2-3): EAGVTQFPSHSVIEKGQTVTLRCDPISGHDNLYWYRRVMGKEIKFLLHFVKESKQDESGMPNNRFLAERTGGTYSTLKVQPAELEDSGVYFCASSQLAGHNTQYFGPGTRLTVL.

V usage is TRBV2 and J usage is TRBJ2-5, with TRBD2 matching over 9 bases. Per germline, CDR1 SNHLY and CDR2 FYNNEI. V shed 9 bases and J 5 bases; nucleotides not matched to a gene: 7. This CDR3 region has 13 residues. CDR3 amino acids: CARGGTSRETQYF. The CDR3 region has the DNA TGTGCCAGAGGAGGGACTAGCAGGGAGACCCAGTACTTC.

The chain uses TRBV5-1 and TRBJ1-3; D possibly corresponds to TRBD1 (6 bases). V was clipped by 3 bases and J by 8 bases, with 15 bases between them. Germline-derived CDR1 and CDR2 are SGHRS and YFSETQ. This CDR3 comprises 14 residues. Here the CDR3 reads CASSSGTGGHTIYF. The DNA of the CDR3 is TGCGCCAGCAGCTCTGGGACGGGGGGCCACACCATATATTTT.

The chain employs TRBV4-2 and TRBJ1-5, with a possible D match to TRBD1 (6 bases). Germline V gene lookup returns CDR1 LGHNA and CDR2 YNFKEQ. V was pared by 1 base and J by 7 bases, with 14 bases between. CDR3 length equals 15 residues. CDR3 in amino acids: CASSQGGQGGQPQHF. The CDR3, as DNA: TGTGCCAGCAGCCAAGGGGGGCAGGGTGGGCAGCCCCAGCATTTT.

The chain links TRBV18 to TRBJ1-1; TRBD1 is a possible D gene (6 bases). Trimming cost V 2 bases and J 1 base, with 8 bases left between them. Germline assignment: CDR1 KGHSH and CDR2 LQKENI. This CDR3 comprises 14 residues. CDR3 sequence (DNA): TGTGCCAGCTCACCAATGGGACAGAACACTGAAGCTTTCTTT. It yields the protein CASSPMGQNTEAFF.

The J gene is TRBJ1-3, the V gene TRBV5-5; 8 bases line up with TRBD1. The CDR3 is 14 residues long. Germline V CDR1 and CDR2: SGHKS, YYEKEE (reference sequence). The V gene end was trimmed by 4 bases and the J gene end by 2 bases; junction bases not matched to a gene: 2. CDR3 in DNA: TGTGCCAGCAGCCAGGACAGGGCTGGAAACACCATATATTTT. The encoded protein is CASSQDRAGNTIYF.

This clone has a handful of counts. The chain is built from TRBV10-3 and TRBJ2-5, with a possible D match to TRBD1 (5 bases). V lost 7 bases and J lost 6, with 15 bases in between. The CDR3 sequence is 13 residues long. Germline V gene sequence: CDR1 ENHRY, CDR2 SYGVKD. The CDR3: CAIKDQGGKTQYF. The CDR3 region has the DNA TGTGCCATCAAGGACCAGGGTGGAAAGACCCAGTACTTC.

This clone was observed a single time. The chain is built from TRBV13 and TRBJ1-4, with D unclear. The V end lost 3 bases, the J end lost 5 bases, and 7 bases lay between the germline ends. The CDR3 is 13 residues long. Germline V gene data show CDR1 as PRHDT and CDR2 as FYEKMQ (reference sequence). The CDR3 spells CASSFERNEKLFF. The CDR3 DNA reads as TGTGCCAGCAGCTTTGAGCGGAATGAAAAACTGTTTTTT.

The V call is TRBV5-6, the J call TRBJ2-7, with D possibly TRBD2 on 6 matching bases. The germline CDR1 and CDR2 sequences are SGHDT and YYEEEE. V was pared by 1 base and J by 9 bases, with 11 bases between. The CDR3 loop spans 12 amino acids. As DNA, the CDR3 is TGTGCCAGCAGCTTGAAGAAGGAGGGGCAGTACTTC. Encoded protein: CASSLKKEGQYF.

V and J are TRBV7-2 and TRBJ1-2; perhaps TRBD1 as D (5 bases). V gave up 2 bases and J gave up 7 bases, with 17 bases separating them. From germline, CDR1 is SGHTA and CDR2 FQGNSA. The length of the CDR3 is 15 residues. The CDR3 region is CASSLMEGLPGGYTF. In DNA, the CDR3 is TGTGCCAGCAGCTTAATGGAGGGGCTCCCGGGTGGCTACACCTTC.

The chain combines TRBV30 with TRBJ1-6; no clear D gene. CDR3 size: 17 residues. V was trimmed by 0 bases and J by 1 base, leaving 13 bases between them. Germline loops: CDR1 GTSNPN, CDR2 SVGIG (reference sequence). This CDR3 is CAWSVKAGRSYNSPLHF. Here the CDR3 DNA reads TGTGCCTGGAGTGTAAAGGCGGGAAGATCCTATAATTCACCCCTCCACTTT.